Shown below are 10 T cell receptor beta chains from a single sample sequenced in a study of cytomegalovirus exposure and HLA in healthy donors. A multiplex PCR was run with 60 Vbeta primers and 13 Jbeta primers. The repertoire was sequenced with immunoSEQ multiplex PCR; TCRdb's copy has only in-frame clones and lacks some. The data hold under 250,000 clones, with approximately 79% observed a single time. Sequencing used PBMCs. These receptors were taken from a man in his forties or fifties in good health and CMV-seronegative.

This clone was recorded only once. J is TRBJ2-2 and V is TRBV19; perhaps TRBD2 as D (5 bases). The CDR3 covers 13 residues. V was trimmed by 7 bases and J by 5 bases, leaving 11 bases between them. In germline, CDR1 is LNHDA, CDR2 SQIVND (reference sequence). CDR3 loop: CASTPRGTGELFF. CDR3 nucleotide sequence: TGTGCCAGTACCCCACGCGGGACCGGGGAGCTGTTTTTT.

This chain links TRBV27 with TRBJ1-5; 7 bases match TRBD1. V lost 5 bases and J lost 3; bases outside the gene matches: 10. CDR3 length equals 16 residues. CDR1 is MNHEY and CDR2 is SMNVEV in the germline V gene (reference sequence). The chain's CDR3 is CASSIPQGQPNQPQHF. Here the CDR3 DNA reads TGTGCCAGCAGTATCCCCCAGGGACAGCCCAATCAGCCCCAGCATTTT.

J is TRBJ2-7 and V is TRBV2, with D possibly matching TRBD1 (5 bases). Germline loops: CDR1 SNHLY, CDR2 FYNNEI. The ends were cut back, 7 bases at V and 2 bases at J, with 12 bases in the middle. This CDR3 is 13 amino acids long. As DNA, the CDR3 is TGTGCCAGCATCCCCCAGGGCCCCTACGAGCAGTACTTC. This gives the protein CASIPQGPYEQYF.

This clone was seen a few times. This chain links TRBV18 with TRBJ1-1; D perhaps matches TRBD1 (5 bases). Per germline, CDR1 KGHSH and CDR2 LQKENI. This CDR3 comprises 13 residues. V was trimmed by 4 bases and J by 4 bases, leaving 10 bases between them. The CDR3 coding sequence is TGTGCCAGCTCACGACCGGGGGGCACTGAAGCTTTCTTT. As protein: CASSRPGGTEAFF.

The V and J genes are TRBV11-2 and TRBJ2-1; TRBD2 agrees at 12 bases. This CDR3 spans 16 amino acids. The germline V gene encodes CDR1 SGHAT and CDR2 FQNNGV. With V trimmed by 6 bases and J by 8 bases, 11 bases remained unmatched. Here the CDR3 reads CASSPPGLAGVHEQFF. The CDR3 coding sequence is TGTGCCAGCAGTCCGCCGGGACTAGCGGGTGTCCATGAGCAGTTCTTC.

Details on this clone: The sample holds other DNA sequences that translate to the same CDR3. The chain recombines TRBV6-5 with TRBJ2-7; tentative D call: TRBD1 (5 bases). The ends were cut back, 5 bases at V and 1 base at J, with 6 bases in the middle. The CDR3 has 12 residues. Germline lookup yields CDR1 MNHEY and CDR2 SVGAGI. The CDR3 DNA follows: TGTGCCAGCAGTCCAGGGTCCTACGAGCAGTACTTC. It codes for CASSPGSYEQYF.

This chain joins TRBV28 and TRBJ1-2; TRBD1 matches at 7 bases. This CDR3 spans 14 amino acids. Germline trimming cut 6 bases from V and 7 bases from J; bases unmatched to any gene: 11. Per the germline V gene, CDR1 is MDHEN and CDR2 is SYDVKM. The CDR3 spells CASRADRVVGGYTF. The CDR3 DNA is TGTGCCAGCAGGGCAGACAGGGTAGTAGGTGGCTACACCTTC.

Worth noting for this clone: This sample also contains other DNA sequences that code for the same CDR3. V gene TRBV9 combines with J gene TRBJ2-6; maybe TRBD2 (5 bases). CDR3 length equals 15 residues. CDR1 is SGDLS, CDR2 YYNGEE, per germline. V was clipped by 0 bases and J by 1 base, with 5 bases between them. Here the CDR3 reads CASSVGGSGANVLTF. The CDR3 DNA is TGTGCCAGCAGCGTAGGAGGGTCTGGGGCCAACGTCCTGACTTTC.

The CDR3 nucleotides read TGTGCCGGAAACAAGGTCGGCGGGTCGTACGAGCAGTACTTC. Protein: CAGNKVGGSYEQYF. This chain connects TRBV2 to TRBJ2-7; possibly TRBD2 for D (5 bases). Looked up from germline, CDR1 is SNHLY and CDR2 is FYNNEI. The CDR3 covers 14 residues. The V gene lost 11 bases and the J gene lost 4 bases, with 21 bases spanning the gap.

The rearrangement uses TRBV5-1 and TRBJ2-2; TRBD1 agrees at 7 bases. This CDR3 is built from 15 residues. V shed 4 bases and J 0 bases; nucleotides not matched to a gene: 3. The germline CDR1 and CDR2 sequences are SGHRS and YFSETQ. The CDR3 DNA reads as TGCGCCAGCAGCCGGGACAGCCCGAACACCGGGGAGCTGTTTTTT. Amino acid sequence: CASSRDSPNTGELFF.